This T cell receptor (beta chain) appears in the sequencing data of a study of cytomegalovirus exposure and HLA in healthy donors. In the study overall: Previous work identified roughly 120 million unique TCR beta sequences from about 179 million T cells.

Details on this clone: Its antigen is as yet unknown.

This PCR relied on a set of 60 Vbeta primers and 13 Jbeta primers. Produced via immunoSEQ multiplex PCR; TCRdb's table is partial and in-frame only. This table holds 100,000 to 150,000 clones, around 78% found once. Findings and limits, study-wide: Later genetic work tied a missense DCLRE1C variant to beta-chain V and J trimming.

The V and J ends lost 7 bases and 6 bases, in that order; junction bases with no gene match: 9. Germline V CDR1 and CDR2: LNHDA, SQIVND (reference sequence). The CDR3 runs 14 residues. The origin of this receptor is a man aged 18 to 29 in good health and CMV-seropositive. The sample taken for sequencing was PBMCs. The V gene is TRBV19, the J gene TRBJ2-3; TRBD2 aligns across 8 bases. The DNA for the CDR3 is TGTGCCAGTACCGCAAGCGGGGGCTTTGATACGCAGTATTTT. Translating gives CASTASGGFDTQYF.